The entry below gives a single TCR beta chain sequence along with its context. The data are from a study of early T cells in non-severe SARS-CoV-2 infection. Looking at the study overall: Unsorted whole blood bulk RNA was sequenced, with unpaired chains.

TCRdb redid the calling of the 5' RACE reads with MiXCR, one entry per CDR3 protein. The data show about 71,000 distinct CDR3 sequences, with 14% seen just once and roughly 3.7% held by the top ten. There are 15 residues in the CDR3. In germline, CDR1 is SEHNR, CDR2 FQNEAQ (reference sequence). V dropped 4 bases and J dropped 7 bases, with 17 bases sitting between them. The material was whole blood, obtained at baseline. The chain combines TRBV7-9 with TRBJ2-1; tentatively, D is TRBD1 (5 bases). The sequence came from an adult who was a healthcare worker with PCR-confirmed SARS-CoV-2 infection or an uninfected control (not recorded which). The CDR3: CASSSQRVPGNEQFF. CDR3 bases: TGTGCCAGCAGCTCGCAAAGGGTCCCAGGGAATGAGCAGTTCTTC.